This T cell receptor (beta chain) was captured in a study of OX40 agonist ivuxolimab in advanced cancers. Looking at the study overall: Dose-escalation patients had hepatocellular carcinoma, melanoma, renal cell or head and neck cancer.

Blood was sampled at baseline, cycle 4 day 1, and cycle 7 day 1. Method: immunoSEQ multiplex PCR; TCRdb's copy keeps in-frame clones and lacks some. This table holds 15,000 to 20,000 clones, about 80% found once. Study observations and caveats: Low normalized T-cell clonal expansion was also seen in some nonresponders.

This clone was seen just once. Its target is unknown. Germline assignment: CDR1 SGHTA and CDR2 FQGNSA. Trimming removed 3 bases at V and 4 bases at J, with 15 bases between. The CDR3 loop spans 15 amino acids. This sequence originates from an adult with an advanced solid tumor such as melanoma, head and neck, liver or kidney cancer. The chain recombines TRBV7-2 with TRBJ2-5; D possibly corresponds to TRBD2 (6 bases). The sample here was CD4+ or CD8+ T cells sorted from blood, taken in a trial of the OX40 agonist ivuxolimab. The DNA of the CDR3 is TGTGCCAGCAGCTTGAACCCTAGCGTTCGAGAGACCCAGTACTTC. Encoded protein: CASSLNPSVRETQYF.